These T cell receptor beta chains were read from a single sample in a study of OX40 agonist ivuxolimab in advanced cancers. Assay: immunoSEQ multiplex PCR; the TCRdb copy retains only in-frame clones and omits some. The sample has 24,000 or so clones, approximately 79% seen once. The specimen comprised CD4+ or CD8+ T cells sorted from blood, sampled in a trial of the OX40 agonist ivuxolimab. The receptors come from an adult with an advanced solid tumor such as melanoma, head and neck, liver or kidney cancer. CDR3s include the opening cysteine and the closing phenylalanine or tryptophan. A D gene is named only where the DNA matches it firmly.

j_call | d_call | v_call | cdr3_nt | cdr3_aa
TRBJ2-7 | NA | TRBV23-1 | TGCGCCAGCAGTCAGTTGAGGACCCACGAGCAGTACTTC | CASSQLRTHEQYF
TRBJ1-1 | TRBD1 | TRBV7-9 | TGTGCCAGCAGCCAAGATCGGGGCAGGGGGGACACTGAAGCTTTCTTT | CASSQDRGRGDTEAFF
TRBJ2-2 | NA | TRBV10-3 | TGTGCCATCCCGGCCCCGAACACCGGGGAGCTGTTTTTT | CAIPAPNTGELFF
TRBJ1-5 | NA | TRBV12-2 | TGTGCAAGTCGCTTAGCAACCTCAGGGGGCGCCTATCAGCCCCAGCATTTT | CASRLATSGGAYQPQHF
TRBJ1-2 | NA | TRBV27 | TGTGCCAGCAGTTTCCGGATCGCAGGCTTATATGGCTACACCTTC | CASSFRIAGLYGYTF
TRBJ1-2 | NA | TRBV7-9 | TGTGCCAGCAGGACCGGAACTAACTATGGCTACACCTTC | CASRTGTNYGYTF
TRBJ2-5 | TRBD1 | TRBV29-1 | TGCAGCGTCTTCCTGGACAGGGAATGGGAGACCCAGTACTTC | CSVFLDREWETQYF
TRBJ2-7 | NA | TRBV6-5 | TGTGCCAGCAGTAACGGCTTAACCTACGAGCAGTACTTC | CASSNGLTYEQYF
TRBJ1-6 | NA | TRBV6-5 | TGTGCCAGCAGTTACCAGGCCGGGAATTCACCCCTCCACTTT | CASSYQAGNSPLHF
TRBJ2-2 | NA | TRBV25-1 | TGTGCCAGCAGTGAATATGGGGCGGGGAGGGGGGAGCTGTTTTTT | CASSEYGAGRGELFF